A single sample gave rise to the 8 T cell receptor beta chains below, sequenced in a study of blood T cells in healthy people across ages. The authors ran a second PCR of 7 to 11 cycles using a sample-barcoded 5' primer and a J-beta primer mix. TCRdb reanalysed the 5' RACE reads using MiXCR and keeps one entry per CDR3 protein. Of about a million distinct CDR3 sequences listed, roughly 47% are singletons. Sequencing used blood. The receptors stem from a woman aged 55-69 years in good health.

CDR3: CSARVGRTGWKTQYF. DNA for the CDR3: TGCAGTGCTAGAGTAGGGAGGACAGGGTGGAAGACCCAGTACTTC. This chain uses TRBV20-1 with TRBJ2-4, with 8 bases identical to TRBD1. The J call may be wrong; the DNA end is better matched by TRBJ2-5. This CDR3 spans 15 amino acids. The germline V gene has CDR1 DFQATT and CDR2 SNEGSKA (reference sequence).

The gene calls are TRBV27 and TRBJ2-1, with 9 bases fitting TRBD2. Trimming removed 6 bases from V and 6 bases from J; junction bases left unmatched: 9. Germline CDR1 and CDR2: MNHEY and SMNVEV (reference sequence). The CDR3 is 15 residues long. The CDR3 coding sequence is TGTGCCAGCAGGGAGCGGGGGGCTAAAGGCAATGAGCAGTTCTTC. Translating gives CASRERGAKGNEQFF.

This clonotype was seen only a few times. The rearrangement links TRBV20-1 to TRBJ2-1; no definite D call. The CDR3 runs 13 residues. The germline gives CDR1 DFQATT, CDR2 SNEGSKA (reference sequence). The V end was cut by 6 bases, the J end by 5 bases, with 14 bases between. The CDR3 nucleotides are TGCAGTGCGGGCCCCGGCGTCAACAATGAGCAGTTCTTC. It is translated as CSAGPGVNNEQFF.

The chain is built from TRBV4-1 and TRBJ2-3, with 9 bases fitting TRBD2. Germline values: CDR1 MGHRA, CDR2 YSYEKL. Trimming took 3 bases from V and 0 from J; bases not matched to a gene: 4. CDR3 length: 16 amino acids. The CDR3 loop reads CASSQNSGSSTDTQYF. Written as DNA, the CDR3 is TGCGCCAGCAGCCAGAATAGCGGGAGTAGCACAGATACGCAGTATTTT.

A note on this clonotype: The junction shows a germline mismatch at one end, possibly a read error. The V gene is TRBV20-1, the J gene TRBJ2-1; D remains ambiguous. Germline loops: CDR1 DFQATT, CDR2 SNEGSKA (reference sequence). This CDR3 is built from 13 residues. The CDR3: CSASPLFVNKQFF. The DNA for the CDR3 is TGCAGTGCTAGTCCACTATTCGTCAATAAGCAGTTCTTC.

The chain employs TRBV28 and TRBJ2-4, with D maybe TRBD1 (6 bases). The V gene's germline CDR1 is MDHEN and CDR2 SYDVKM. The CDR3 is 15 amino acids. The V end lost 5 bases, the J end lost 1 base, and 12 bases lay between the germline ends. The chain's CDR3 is CASSKPTGAKNIQYF. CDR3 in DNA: TGTGCCAGCAGTAAACCGACAGGCGCCAAAAACATTCAGTACTTC.

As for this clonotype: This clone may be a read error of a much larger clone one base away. The CDR3: CASSLACGNRRDTQYF. The CDR3 DNA reads as TGTGCCAGCAGTTTAGCGTGCGGGAACAGGCGAGATACGCAGTATTTT. The chain employs TRBV12-3 or TRBV12-4 and TRBJ2-3, with a weak D call TRBD2 (6 bases). This CDR3 is 16 amino acids long. V was trimmed by 0 bases and J by 5 bases, leaving 15 bases between them.

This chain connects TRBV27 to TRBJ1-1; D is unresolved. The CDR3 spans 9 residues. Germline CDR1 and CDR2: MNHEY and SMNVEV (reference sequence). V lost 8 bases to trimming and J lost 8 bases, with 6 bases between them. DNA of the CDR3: TGTGCCAGCGGACCAGAAGCTTTCTTT. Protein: CASGPEAFF.